This record looks at one TCR beta chain sequence and its context. The data originate from a study of blood T cell repertoires in COVID-19. At the level of the study: The samples span acute and convalescent COVID-19 from the United States, Italy and Spain. Sources were T cells, B-cell-depleted T cells, or PBMCs; the material itself was cDNA or gDNA.

In the original workflow: It was from reference gene primer amplification that nucleated cell counts were estimated. The assay was immunoSEQ multiplex PCR, and TCRdb's table has in-frame clones only and misses some. That table supplies the V and J calls and clone size; D and trimming were determined from the DNA. This table has 150,000 to 200,000 clones, 84% appearing once. The CDR3 is 16 residues long. Trimming cost V 4 bases and J 5 bases; bases outside gene matches: 9. The germline CDR1 and CDR2 sequences are SGHNT and YYREEE (reference sequence). Seattle patients were enrolled while actively infected and followed longitudinally.

The source material was peripheral blood. The rearrangement uses TRBV5-4 and TRBJ2-5; 12 nucleotides line up with TRBD2. This TCR came from a woman aged 70-85 years with COVID-19, enrolled during active disease. The CDR3, as DNA: TGTGCCAGCAGCCCACCCCTAGCGGGAGGGCAGGAGACCCAGTACTTC. Translating it yields CASSPPLAGGQETQYF.